This T cell receptor (gamma chain) was sequenced during a study of Vδ1+ human thymocytes. Study results and caveats: In the thymus, TRG and TRD repertoires looked highly polyclonal with Gaussian CDR3 lengths. Unlike peripheral blood Vdelta1+ controls, thymic delta-chain sequences included around 21% Vdelta2 and few Vdelta3. Donors shared many TRG clonotypes but few TRD clonotypes.

Sequences come from RNA converted to cDNA by reverse transcription. CDR3 amplicons came from multiplex PCR with pooled V-gene forward and constant-region reverse primers. With CATT, TCRdb re-called clones from the multiplex PCR reads. The repertoire holds 36,000 or so gamma-chain clones, with roughly 21% as singletons. Thymocytes were sorted as CD3+ TCRVdelta1+ TCRVdelta2- after alphabeta T cell depletion. Sorted Vdelta1+ thymocytes were roughly 97% to 99.6% pure. V was clipped by 0 bases and J by 5 bases; unmatched bases: 7. The germline V gene has CDR1 EGSTGY and CDR2 YDSYTSSV. The CDR3 runs to 14 residues. Remarks on this clone: As yet, its antigen is unknown.

The V gene is TRGV4, the J gene TRGJ1 or TRGJ2. Specimen: Vdelta1+ gamma-delta thymocytes from the thymus. The sample's subset: FACS-sorted CD3+ TCRalphabeta- TCRVdelta1+ TCRVdelta2- thymocytes. The clonotype was recovered from a girl under three years old who had congenital heart surgery. CDR3 in amino acids: CATWDGPSDYKKLF. The CDR3 coding sequence is TGTGCCACCTGGGATGGGCCTTCCGATTATAAGAAACTCTTT.